Below, 26 T cell receptor beta chains from the same sample are listed, as sequenced in a study of cytomegalovirus exposure and HLA in healthy donors. The PCR had 60 Vbeta and 13 Jbeta primers. The protocol was immunoSEQ multiplex PCR, while the TCRdb copy is restricted to in-frame clones and leaves out a portion. The table lists over 150,000 clones, 87% of them singletons. The sequenced material came from PBMCs. The receptor set was obtained from a woman between 25 and 40 years old in good health and CMV-seronegative.

This chain uses TRBV2 with TRBJ1-3; 7 bases are a match to TRBD1. The CDR3 is made up of 14 amino acids. Trimming removed 4 bases from V and 0 bases from J; junction bases left unmatched: 0. CDR1 is SNHLY, CDR2 FYNNEI, per germline. The CDR3 nucleotides read TGTGCCAGCAGTGGGACAGGCTCTGGAAACACCATATATTTT. Its protein product is CASSGTGSGNTIYF.

This chain joins TRBV18 and TRBJ2-1; weak D call: TRBD2 (7 bases). Germline loops: CDR1 KGHSH, CDR2 LQKENI. Trimming removed 0 bases at V and 5 bases at J, with 11 bases between. The CDR3 contains 15 residues. CDR3 loop: CASSPPGRTDNEQFF. CDR3 sequence (DNA): TGTGCCAGCTCACCACCCGGGAGGACAGACAATGAGCAGTTCTTC.

This rearrangement joins TRBV5-5 to TRBJ1-1; 7 bases are shared with TRBD1. CDR1 and CDR2 from the germline V gene are SGHKS and YYEKEE (reference sequence). The V and J ends lost 4 bases and 0 bases, in that order; junction bases with no gene match: 12. The CDR3 has 17 amino acids. The CDR3, as DNA: TGTGCCAGCAGCGAACCCGGGACAGCGAGCATGAACACTGAAGCTTTCTTT. It encodes CASSEPGTASMNTEAFF.

DNA of the CDR3: TGTGCCAGTAGCACCCCCGGGGTGTCCTACGAGCAGTACTTC. Translated: CASSTPGVSYEQYF. V is TRBV19 and J is TRBJ2-7, with D possibly TRBD2 on 5 matching bases. From germline, CDR1 is LNHDA and CDR2 SQIVND (reference sequence). CDR3 size: 14 residues. Trimming cost V 6 bases and J 1 base, with 13 bases left between them.

This clone was recorded only once. The gene calls are TRBV7-2 and TRBJ2-5; D is possibly TRBD2 (6 bases). V was cut by 3 bases and J by 4 bases, with 15 bases left in between. The CDR3 length is 15 residues. Germline CDR1 and CDR2: SGHTA and FQGNSA. The CDR3 loop reads CASSFGPGGGETQYF. In nucleotides, the CDR3 is TGTGCCAGCAGCTTCGGCCCTGGGGGAGGAGAGACCCAGTACTTC.

The chain uses TRBV29-1 and TRBJ1-1; TRBD1 matches 7 bases. The germline V gene has CDR1 SQVTM and CDR2 ANQGSEA. The trim removed 5 bases at V and 0 bases at J, leaving 3 bases unmatched. The CDR3 consists of 13 residues. The chain's CDR3 is CSVRTGLNTEAFF. Here the CDR3 DNA reads TGCAGCGTTCGGACAGGCCTGAACACTGAAGCTTTCTTT.

This clone was recorded once. It is unclear where the CDR3 begins or ends on the DNA, so no DNA is shown, and the CDR3 is as TCRdb lists it. The V call is TRBV14, the J call TRBJ2-3; whether TRBD1, the table's D call, matches the DNA was not checked. The CDR3 is 15 amino acids long, termini counted. Germline assignment: CDR1 SGHDN and CDR2 FVKESK. The CDR3 sequence: CASSLWGQGALRLYF.

The genes are TRBV29-1 and TRBJ2-2; 7 positions match TRBD2. Unmatched junction bases numbered 5, after V lost 5 bases and J lost 8 bases. CDR1 is SQVTM and CDR2 is ANQGSEA in the germline V gene. The CDR3 is made up of 12 amino acids. CDR3 sequence: CSVSGGRGELFF. CDR3 nucleotides: TGCAGCGTTTCGGGGGGAAGGGGGGAGCTGTTTTTT.

V and J are TRBV6-1 and TRBJ2-1; perhaps TRBD2 as D (6 bases). Per the germline V gene, CDR1 is MNHNS and CDR2 is SASEGT. Trimming shortened V by 2 bases and J by 6 bases, and 20 bases separated the two germline ends. The CDR3 spans 17 residues. The CDR3 is CASSEPLDYPTPNEQFF. CDR3 DNA: TGTGCCAGCAGTGAACCCCTGGACTACCCTACCCCCAATGAGCAGTTCTTC.

The gene calls are TRBV10-2 and TRBJ1-2, with 7 bases aligning to TRBD1. The CDR3 is 15 amino acids. The trim removed 2 bases at V and 2 bases at J, leaving 5 bases unmatched. Germline CDR1 WSHSY, CDR2 SAAADI. This chain's CDR3 is CASSERQTGNYGYTF. CDR3 DNA sequence: TGCGCCAGCAGTGAGCGGCAGACAGGGAACTATGGCTACACCTTC.

The chain carries TRBV7-6 and TRBJ2-7; 11 nucleotides align to TRBD2. V lost 2 bases and J lost 2; bases outside the gene matches: 8. The CDR3 has 17 residues. Germline assignment: CDR1 SGHVS and CDR2 FNYEAQ. CDR3 sequence: CASSLILAGGTAYEQYF. Written as DNA, the CDR3 is TGTGCCAGCAGCTTAATCCTAGCGGGAGGCACAGCCTACGAGCAGTACTTC.

The J gene is TRBJ2-3, the V gene TRBV9, with D unresolved. CDR1 SGDLS and CDR2 YYNGEE come from the germline V gene. Trimming removed 3 bases at V and 0 bases at J, with 11 bases between. The CDR3 runs 15 residues. CDR3 nucleotide sequence: TGTGCCAGCAGCGCTATTAGTGCTAGCACAGATACGCAGTATTTT. It translates to CASSAISASTDTQYF.

The chain combines TRBV7-6 with TRBJ2-1; possible D gene TRBD1, 5 bases. Germline CDR1 is SGHVS and CDR2 is FNYEAQ. V was pared by 2 bases and J by 1 base, with 12 bases between. This CDR3 region has 16 residues. The CDR3 nucleotides are TGTGCCAGCAGCTTAAGGGGCGTTTCTTCCTACAATGAGCAGTTCTTC. This sequence encodes CASSLRGVSSYNEQFF. The variable domain in full, with the rest retrieved from reference TRBV7-6 and TRBJ2-1, is GAGVSQSPRYKVTKRGQDVALRCDPISGHVSLYWYRQALGQGPEFLTYFNYEAQQDKSGLPNDRFSAERPEGSISTLTIQRTEQRDSAMYRCASSLRGVSSYNEQFFGPGTRLTVL.

J is TRBJ1-3 and V is TRBV13; the D gene is possibly TRBD1 (6 bases). V lost 5 bases and J lost 4, with 15 bases in between. There are 15 residues in the CDR3. Germline CDR1 PRHDT, CDR2 FYEKMQ (reference sequence). Here the CDR3 DNA reads TGTGCCAGCAGCGTAAACAGGGTTGTAGGAAACACCATATATTTT. Translating gives CASSVNRVVGNTIYF.

This clone was seen just once. V usage is TRBV9 and J usage is TRBJ1-2; D possibly corresponds to TRBD1 (5 bases). The germline V and J ends were trimmed by 3 bases and 8 bases, with 23 bases remaining between them. This CDR3 has 16 amino acids. In germline, CDR1 is SGDLS, CDR2 YYNGEE. The DNA of the CDR3 is TGTGCCAGCAGCGCGACATCAGGGCCGAAGGGAAACGGCTACACCTTC. The encoded protein is CASSATSGPKGNGYTF. Together with reference TRBV9 and TRBJ1-2, the CDR3 gives the full variable domain: DSGVTQTPKHLITATGQRVTLRCSPRSGDLSVYWYQQSLDQGLQFLIQYYNGEERAKGNILERFSAQQFPDLHSELNLSSLELGDSALYFCASSATSGPKGNGYTFGSGTRLTVV.

This sequence joins TRBV6-1 and TRBJ1-1, with 9 bases identical to TRBD1. The germline gives CDR1 MNHNS, CDR2 SASEGT. The J segment lost 7 bases and the V segment lost 2 bases, leaving 8 bases of the junction unmatched. This CDR3 region has 15 residues. The CDR3: CASSEIPTGGDEAFF. CDR3 coding DNA: TGTGCCAGCAGTGAAATTCCCACAGGGGGCGATGAAGCTTTCTTT.

In its sample, this clone was seen once. The chain links TRBV30 to TRBJ1-4; 7 bases are shared with TRBD1. Germline V gene sequence: CDR1 GTSNPN, CDR2 SVGIG (reference sequence). CDR3 length equals 15 residues. The J segment lost 8 bases and the V segment lost 1 base, leaving 10 bases of the junction unmatched. In DNA form, the CDR3 reads TGTGCCTGGAGTGCCCCAGGGGGTCGCCGAGAAAAACTGTTTTTT. Translated: CAWSAPGGRREKLFF.

A word on this clone: The sample contains more than one DNA sequence encoding this CDR3. The chain has TRBV7-3 and TRBJ1-5; possibly TRBD1 for D (5 bases). This CDR3 is built from 13 residues. CDR1 SGHTA and CDR2 FQGTGA come from the germline V gene. Trimming pared 6 bases from V and 6 bases from J, leaving 12 bases between. CDR3 nucleotide sequence: TGTGCCAGCAGTATCGCCGGGGGTCAGCCCCAGCATTTT. This translates into CASSIAGGQPQHF.

The chain employs TRBV5-5 and TRBJ2-7; 10 positions match TRBD1. Germline V gene data show CDR1 as SGHKS and CDR2 as YYEKEE (reference sequence). This CDR3 is built from 16 residues. The V segment lost 1 base and the J segment 2 bases; nucleotides outside the gene matches: 6. The DNA of the CDR3 is TGTGCCAGCAGCTTGTGGGGGACAGGGGTCACCTACGAGCAGTACTTC. Protein product: CASSLWGTGVTYEQYF.

This chain links TRBV7-8 with TRBJ1-2, with D possibly being TRBD1 (5 bases). The germline V gene has CDR1 SGHVS and CDR2 FQNEAQ. The V end lost 3 bases, the J end lost 5 bases, and 10 bases lay between the germline ends. The CDR3 spans 13 residues. CDR3 region: CASSLAGGYGYTF. For the CDR3, the DNA is TGTGCCAGCAGCTTGGCGGGGGGATATGGCTACACCTTC.

The chain links TRBV2 to TRBJ1-2; 8 bases fit TRBD1. CDR1 is SNHLY and CDR2 is FYNNEI in the germline V gene. CDR3 length: 12 residues. Trimming at V came to 8 bases and at J to 4 bases, leaving 3 bases not matched to a gene. Written as DNA, the CDR3 is TGTGCCAGCGACAGGGGATCCTATGGCTACACCTTC. This codes for CASDRGSYGYTF.

The chain couples TRBV5-6 to TRBJ2-1, with a possible D match to TRBD1 (7 bases). The CDR3 contains 15 residues. With 4 bases removed from V and 1 base from J, the gap between germline ends came to 12 bases. Germline CDR1 is SGHDT and CDR2 is YYEEEE. The CDR3 reads CASSHRGGSYNEQFF. In nucleotides, the CDR3 is TGTGCCAGCAGCCACAGGGGAGGTTCCTACAATGAGCAGTTCTTC.

V usage is TRBV7-8 and J usage is TRBJ1-3, with D perhaps matching TRBD1 (5 bases). This CDR3 spans 14 amino acids. Trimming removed 5 bases from V and 4 bases from J, with 12 bases in between. Looked up from germline, CDR1 is SGHVS and CDR2 is FQNEAQ. The CDR3 reads CASSHRNRGNTIYF. CDR3 DNA sequence: TGTGCCAGCAGCCACCGAAACAGGGGAAACACCATATATTTT.

The chain is built from TRBV11-3 and TRBJ1-2; possible D gene TRBD1, 6 bases. The CDR3 is 15 residues long. From germline, CDR1 is SGHNT and CDR2 YENEEA. Trimming took 4 bases from V and 8 from J, leaving 20 bases between them. The CDR3 coding sequence is TGTGCCAGCAGCTCGCCATGGGGGCAAAGGGACGGCTACACCTTC. Its protein product is CASSSPWGQRDGYTF.

The chain links TRBV7-2 to TRBJ2-5, with D tentatively TRBD2 (5 bases). CDR3 length: 14 amino acids. Trimming left V 0 bases short and J 5 bases short, with 10 bases between. Germline V lookup: CDR1 SGHTA, CDR2 FQGNSA. This CDR3 reads CASSLALAWETQYF. In DNA, the CDR3 is TGTGCCAGCAGCTTAGCGCTAGCTTGGGAGACCCAGTACTTC. Supplemented by reference TRBV7-2 and TRBJ2-5, the full variable domain reads GAGVSQSPSNKVTEKGKDVELRCDPISGHTALYWYRQSLGQGLEFLIYFQGNSAPDKSGLPSDRFSAERTGGSVSTLTIQRTQQEDSAVYLCASSLALAWETQYFGPGTRLLVL.

This CDR3 reads CASTLSRQFGWQPQHF. The CDR3 DNA follows: TGTGCCAGTACCTTGAGTAGACAGTTTGGATGGCAGCCCCAGCATTTT. The gene calls are TRBV19 and TRBJ1-5, with a tentative D call TRBD1 (5 bases). Trimming took 7 bases from V and 7 from J, leaving 23 bases between them. The CDR3 is made up of 16 amino acids. The germline gives CDR1 LNHDA, CDR2 SQIVND (reference sequence).